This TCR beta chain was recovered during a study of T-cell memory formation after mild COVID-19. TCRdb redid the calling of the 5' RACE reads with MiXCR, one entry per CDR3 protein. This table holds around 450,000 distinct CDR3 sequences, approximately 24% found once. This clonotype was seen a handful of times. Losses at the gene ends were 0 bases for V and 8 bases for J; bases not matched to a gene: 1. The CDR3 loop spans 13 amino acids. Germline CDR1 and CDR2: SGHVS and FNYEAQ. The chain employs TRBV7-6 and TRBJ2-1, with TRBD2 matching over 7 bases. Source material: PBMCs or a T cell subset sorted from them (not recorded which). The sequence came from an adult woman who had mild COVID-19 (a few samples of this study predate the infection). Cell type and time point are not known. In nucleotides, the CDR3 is TGTGCCAGCAGCTTAGCAGCGGGGCATGAGCAGTTCTTC. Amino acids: CASSLAAGHEQFF.